The 20 T cell receptor beta chains in this list originate from one sample, sequenced in a study of cytomegalovirus exposure and HLA in healthy donors. Both 60 Vbeta primers and 13 Jbeta primers went into the PCR. Generated by immunoSEQ multiplex PCR, the TCRdb table keeps only in-frame clones and is missing some. The sample holds 150,000 to 200,000 clones, over 80% seen once. Sequencing was performed on PBMCs. The origin of the receptors is a man aged 50 to 60 in good health and CMV-seropositive.

This chain links TRBV29-1 with TRBJ1-3; D is unresolved. The germline V gene has CDR1 SQVTM and CDR2 ANQGSEA. The CDR3 totals 13 residues. V dropped 3 bases and J dropped 3 bases, with 9 bases sitting between them. The CDR3 spells CSVDEGYGNTIYF. CDR3 DNA: TGCAGCGTTGATGAGGGATATGGAAACACCATATATTTT.

This clone was detected once. The rearrangement joins TRBV5-1 to TRBJ2-7; D perhaps matches TRBD2 (6 bases). Germline V gene data show CDR1 as SGHRS and CDR2 as YFSETQ. Trimming took off 0 bases at V and 2 bases at J, with 12 bases between the two ends. The CDR3 has 15 residues. CDR3 amino acids: CASSLASGTAYEQYF. CDR3 nucleotide sequence: TGCGCCAGCAGCTTGGCCTCGGGGACTGCCTACGAGCAGTACTTC.

Regarding this clone: A junction boundary mismatches the germline segment, possibly from a read error. The CDR3 sequence is CASTGGNHPQHF. The CDR3 region has the DNA TGTGCCAGTACCGGCGGCAATCATCCCCAGCATTTT. The chain combines TRBV19 with TRBJ1-5; no firm D call. Germline CDR1 and CDR2: LNHDA and SQIVND (reference sequence). This CDR3 comprises 12 residues.

This clone was seen only once. V is TRBV18 and J is TRBJ1-1; maybe TRBD1 (6 bases). The CDR3 runs to 16 residues. Trimming shortened V by 2 bases and J by 0 bases, and 13 bases separated the two germline ends. Germline V CDR1 and CDR2: KGHSH, LQKENI. In DNA form, the CDR3 reads TGTGCCAGCTCACCAGGACAGATAAACATGAACACTGAAGCTTTCTTT. The encoded protein is CASSPGQINMNTEAFF.

This clone appeared once. The gene calls are TRBV6-1 and TRBJ2-1; D gene unclear. V gave up 1 base and J gave up 2 bases, with 6 bases separating them. This CDR3 comprises 14 residues. CDR1 is MNHNS, CDR2 SASEGT, per germline. CDR3 sequence reads: CASSEETPYNEQFF. CDR3 in DNA: TGTGCCAGCAGTGAAGAGACACCCTACAATGAGCAGTTCTTC.

Notes on this clone: The junction shows a germline mismatch at one end, possibly a read error. The chain couples TRBV7-9 to TRBJ2-5, with 10 nucleotides matching TRBD1. The CDR3 has 18 residues. Germline-derived CDR1 and CDR2 are SEHNR and FQNEAQ (reference sequence). CDR3 residues: CSSSLVGVGQGVGETQYF. The CDR3 region has the DNA TGTTCCAGCAGCTTAGTGGGTGTCGGACAGGGGGTAGGAGAGACCCAGTACTTC.

V and J are TRBV5-6 and TRBJ1-1; 7 nucleotides align to TRBD1. V shed 4 bases, J shed 4 bases, and the junction held 13 bases outside the gene matches. This CDR3 spans 16 amino acids. CDR1 SGHDT and CDR2 YYEEEE come from the germline V gene. The CDR3 sequence is CASSLPPYRGVTEAFF. For the CDR3, the DNA is TGTGCCAGCAGCCTTCCTCCTTACAGGGGTGTCACTGAAGCTTTCTTT.

This clone was observed once. The chain joins TRBV4-1 to TRBJ1-2; TRBD1 is a possible D gene (6 bases). The germline V gene encodes CDR1 MGHRA and CDR2 YSYEKL. Trimming left V 0 bases short and J 2 bases short, with 13 bases between. This CDR3 comprises 16 residues. This chain's CDR3 is CASSQDTSTGNYGYTF. The CDR3 DNA reads as TGCGCCAGCAGCCAAGATACGTCCACAGGGAACTATGGCTACACCTTC.

The chain recombines TRBV18 with TRBJ1-1; tentative D call: TRBD1 (5 bases). The V and J ends lost 3 bases and 11 bases respectively, with 13 bases between them. This CDR3 comprises 12 residues. Germline CDR1 reads KGHSH; CDR2 reads LQKENI. The CDR3 spells CASSPSRGGAFF. CDR3 in DNA: TGTGCCAGCTCACCTTCGAGGGGAGGCGCTTTCTTT.

The chain couples TRBV5-4 to TRBJ2-2; 10 nucleotides match TRBD2. Trimming removed 0 bases from V and 4 bases from J; junction bases left unmatched: 12. CDR3 size: 19 residues. Looked up from germline, CDR1 is SGHNT and CDR2 is YYREEE (reference sequence). The DNA of the CDR3 is TGTGCCAGCAGCTTGGGGGGGACAGTAGCGGGGGGCCGCACCGGGGAGCTGTTTTTT. It encodes CASSLGGTVAGGRTGELFF.

The chain couples TRBV30 to TRBJ2-2; a possible D gene is TRBD2 (5 bases). Germline-derived CDR1 and CDR2 are GTSNPN and SVGIG (reference sequence). The CDR3 runs 14 residues. V shed 0 bases and J shed 6 bases, with 11 bases lying between them. CDR3 bases: TGTGCCTGGAGTGTACTTAGCGTGTCCGGGGAGCTGTTTTTT. Translation gives CAWSVLSVSGELFF.

V usage is TRBV5-1 and J usage is TRBJ2-7; 13 bases map to TRBD2. The CDR3 loop spans 16 amino acids. Germline V CDR1 and CDR2: SGHRS, YFSETQ. The ends lost 0 bases at V and 1 base at J; junction bases unmatched: 1. CDR3 sequence (DNA): TGCGCCAGCAGCTTGGGGGGACTAGCGGGATCCTACGAGCAGTACTTC. Translated, it gives CASSLGGLAGSYEQYF.

The chain joins TRBV4-1 to TRBJ2-7; 8 bases map to TRBD2. This CDR3 contains 15 residues. The germline V gene has CDR1 MGHRA and CDR2 YSYEKL. V lost 1 base to trimming and J lost 4 bases; unmatched junction nucleotides: 6. The CDR3 here is CASSQASGGPYEQYF. For the CDR3, the DNA is TGCGCCAGCAGCCAAGCGTCGGGAGGGCCATACGAGCAGTACTTC.

J is TRBJ1-5 and V is TRBV10-2; D may be TRBD1 (5 bases). This CDR3 is built from 15 residues. Germline V CDR1 and CDR2: WSHSY, SAAADI. V lost 6 bases and J 1 base, leaving 13 bases between the germline ends. The CDR3 bases are TGCGCCAGCAGCCTCGCGGGGGACAGCAATCAGCCCCAGCATTTT. Residues: CASSLAGDSNQPQHF.

The V call is TRBV7-9, the J call TRBJ1-2, with TRBD1 identical over 10 bases. J was trimmed by 8 bases and V by 4 bases; bases with no gene match: 7. CDR3 length: 14 amino acids. The germline gives CDR1 SEHNR, CDR2 FQNEAQ (reference sequence). CDR3 DNA sequence: TGTGCCAGCAGCTACTGGACAGGGGGTATAGGCTACACCTTC. It translates to CASSYWTGGIGYTF.

The chain combines TRBV10-1 with TRBJ2-7; TRBD1 aligns across 8 bases. Germline V lookup: CDR1 WNHNN, CDR2 SYGVQD (reference sequence). The CDR3 sequence is 16 residues long. After removal of 7 bases from V and 6 bases from J, the junction contained 17 bases not matched to a gene. The DNA of the CDR3 is TGCGCCAGCACTGGCAACATCGGGACAGGTCCGTCCGAGCAGTACTTC. It yields the protein CASTGNIGTGPSEQYF.

V and J are TRBV5-1 and TRBJ2-5, with 8 positions matching TRBD1. The J call may be incorrect, as the DNA end agrees better with TRBJ2-7. Germline V gene data show CDR1 as SGHRS and CDR2 as YFSETQ. The CDR3 runs to 16 residues. The DNA of the CDR3 is TGCGCCAGCAGCCTACCTCCGAGGACAGGGAGGAACGAGCAGTACTTC. Translated: CASSLPPRTGRNEQYF.

The chain uses TRBV6-5 and TRBJ1-5; maybe TRBD1 (5 bases). There are 13 residues in the CDR3. The V gene's germline CDR1 is MNHEY and CDR2 SVGAGI. The ends were cut back, 6 bases at V and 2 bases at J, with 8 bases in the middle. In DNA, the CDR3 is TGTGCCAGCAGGCGACAGCGCAATCAGCCCCAGCATTTT. Protein product: CASRRQRNQPQHF.

This chain links TRBV6-5 with TRBJ2-2; D might be TRBD2 (5 bases). Deletions cut 7 bases from V and 0 bases from J, with 12 bases between. Germline-derived CDR1 and CDR2 are MNHEY and SVGAGI. There are 15 residues in the CDR3. For the CDR3, the DNA is TGTGCCAGCACCCCCTGGCGGGCGAACACCGGGGAGCTGTTTTTT. Translation: CASTPWRANTGELFF.

The V call is TRBV30, the J call TRBJ1-1; D is uncertain. This CDR3 region has 14 residues. Trimming removed 0 bases at V and 6 bases at J, with 14 bases between. Germline V gives CDR1 GTSNPN, CDR2 SVGIG (reference sequence). CDR3 sequence (DNA): TGTGCCTGGAGTGTAGAGGGAGCAGCTCCTGAAGCTTTCTTT. This encodes CAWSVEGAAPEAFF. The full variable domain, rest sourced from reference TRBV30 and TRBJ1-1, is SQTIHQWPATLVQPVGSPLSLECTVEGTSNPNLYWYRQAAGRGLQLLFYSVGIGQISSEVPQNLSASRPQDRQFILSSKKLLLSDSGFYLCAWSVEGAAPEAFFGQGTRLTVV.